The 21 T cell receptor beta chains listed next were all sequenced from one sample in a study of blood T cell repertoires in COVID-19. The data were produced by immunoSEQ multiplex PCR, yet TCRdb's version contains in-frame clones alone and is incomplete. Of 250,000 or so clones listed, 70% to 90% are singletons. The sequenced sample was PBMCs or T cells enriched from blood (not recorded which). The receptors stem from a man aged 30 to 39 who had recovered from COVID-19.

J is TRBJ2-1 and V is TRBV24-1; 14 bases agree with TRBD2. Trimming took 7 bases from V and 7 from J; bases not matched to a gene: 8. CDR3 length: 16 amino acids. Germline CDR1 and CDR2: KGHDR and SFDVKD. The CDR3, as DNA: TGTGCCACCAGCCCGGGACTAGCGGGAGTAGGAAATGAGCAGTTCTTC. It encodes CATSPGLAGVGNEQFF.

With regard to this clone: The same CDR3 can be traced to other DNA sequences in this sample. The chain uses TRBV30 and TRBJ1-3, with unresolved D. This CDR3 region has 13 residues. The germline V gene has CDR1 GTSNPN and CDR2 SVGIG (reference sequence). Trimming cost V 0 bases and J 3 bases, with 6 bases left between them. The CDR3 DNA sequence: TGTGCCTGGAGTGTTACCGGTGGAAACACCATATATTTT. It yields the protein CAWSVTGGNTIYF.

The V and J genes are TRBV6-5 and TRBJ2-3, with TRBD2 identical over 16 bases. The length of the CDR3 is 14 residues. Unmatched junction bases numbered 1, after V lost 4 bases and J lost 9 bases. The germline V gene has CDR1 MNHEY and CDR2 SVGAGI. CDR3 DNA sequence: TGTGCCAGCAGTTCGGGACTAGCGGGAGGGACGCAGTATTTT. It is translated as CASSSGLAGGTQYF.

This sequence joins TRBV27 and TRBJ2-7, with 7 bases identical to TRBD2. This CDR3 contains 15 residues. Losses at the gene ends were 3 bases for V and 3 bases for J; bases not matched to a gene: 8. The germline CDR1 and CDR2 sequences are MNHEY and SMNVEV (reference sequence). CDR3 in amino acids: CASSFGLAVVYEQYF. The DNA of the CDR3 is TGTGCCAGCAGTTTTGGGCTAGCGGTCGTCTACGAGCAGTACTTC.

The chain recombines TRBV2 with TRBJ1-6, with 10 bases fitting TRBD1. Germline CDR1 reads SNHLY; CDR2 reads FYNNEI. This CDR3 spans 14 amino acids. After removal of 6 bases from V and 16 bases from J, the junction contained 12 bases not matched to a gene. As DNA, the CDR3 is TGTGCCAGCAGGGCCGGGACAGGGGACAGCCCGCTCCACTTT. It translates to CASRAGTGDSPLHF.

This clone was detected only a few times. V gene TRBV18 combines with J gene TRBJ2-1; D call uncertain. Germline assignment: CDR1 KGHSH and CDR2 LQKENI. The V end lost 0 bases, the J end lost 9 bases, and 6 bases lay between the germline ends. The CDR3 contains 12 residues. CDR3 in amino acids: CASSPPNGEQFF. Written as DNA, the CDR3 is TGTGCCAGCTCACCACCGAACGGTGAGCAGTTCTTC.

The sample holds one count of this clone. The chain couples TRBV28 to TRBJ2-2; TRBD2 matches 13 bases. From germline, CDR1 is MDHEN and CDR2 SYDVKM. CDR3 length equals 17 residues. V dropped 5 bases and J dropped 4; count of bases not matched to a gene: 7. This CDR3 is CASSPTSGRASTGELFF. The CDR3 DNA reads TGTGCCAGCAGTCCTACTAGCGGGAGGGCCAGCACCGGGGAGCTGTTTTTT.

The genes are TRBV7-9 and TRBJ2-4; maybe TRBD1 (5 bases). The germline V gene has CDR1 SEHNR and CDR2 FQNEAQ (reference sequence). Trimming stripped 3 bases from V and 1 base from J, with 13 bases between. This CDR3 spans 16 amino acids. The CDR3 loop reads CASSLTVFSAKNIQYF. CDR3 DNA: TGTGCCAGCAGCTTGACAGTATTCTCGGCCAAAAACATTCAGTACTTC.

The chain joins TRBV7-8 to TRBJ1-5, with D uncertain. In germline, CDR1 is SGHVS, CDR2 FQNEAQ. Trimming removed 5 bases from V and 2 bases from J, with 10 bases in between. CDR3 length: 14 amino acids. CDR3 in amino acids: CASSQESRNQPQHF. As DNA, the CDR3 is TGTGCCAGCAGCCAAGAGAGTCGCAATCAGCCCCAGCATTTT. Based on the CDR3 plus reference TRBV7-8 and TRBJ1-5, the full variable domain is GAGVSQSPRYKVAKRGQDVALRCDPISGHVSLFWYQQALGQGPEFLTYFQNEAQLDKSGLPSDRFFAERPEGSVSTLKIQRTQQEDSAVYLCASSQESRNQPQHFGDGTRLSIL.

The chain employs TRBV24-1 and TRBJ2-7, with 9 positions matching TRBD1. The CDR3 loop spans 15 amino acids. The J segment lost 3 bases and the V segment lost 5 bases, leaving 7 bases of the junction unmatched. Germline V gene lookup returns CDR1 KGHDR and CDR2 SFDVKD. As DNA, the CDR3 is TGTGCCACCAGTGTGGGGGACAGGGCTTTCTACGAGCAGTACTTC. Amino acid sequence: CATSVGDRAFYEQYF.

V gene TRBV6-5 combines with J gene TRBJ2-1, with TRBD2 matching 11 bases. The V segment lost 6 bases and the J segment 4 bases; nucleotides outside the gene matches: 5. The length of the CDR3 is 15 residues. Germline V gives CDR1 MNHEY, CDR2 SVGAGI. The CDR3 nucleotides are TGTGCCAGCAGAAGTGGGACTAGCGGATACAATGAGCAGTTCTTC. Translated, it gives CASRSGTSGYNEQFF.

The chain joins TRBV11-2 to TRBJ2-3; D is perhaps TRBD2 (6 bases). The CDR3 is 12 amino acids. V was pared by 5 bases and J by 11 bases, with 14 bases between. Germline-derived CDR1 and CDR2 are SGHAT and FQNNGV. This chain's CDR3 is CASSRSDYWQYF. The CDR3 bases are TGTGCCAGCAGCCGTTCGGACTATTGGCAGTATTTT.

In its sample, this clone was seen many times. The gene calls are TRBV6-5 and TRBJ1-2; D is unresolved. Germline V gene sequence: CDR1 MNHEY, CDR2 SVGAGI. V was clipped by 0 bases and J by 9 bases, with 8 bases between them. CDR3 length: 12 amino acids. The CDR3 nucleotides are TGTGCCAGCAGTTACTCGTCGGGGAGCTACACCTTC. Translated, it gives CASSYSSGSYTF.

The chain links TRBV6-6 to TRBJ2-2; 9 bases are a match to TRBD2. V lost 2 bases to trimming and J lost 1 base; unmatched junction nucleotides: 2. Germline V gives CDR1 MNHNY, CDR2 SVGAGI (reference sequence). The CDR3 loop spans 16 amino acids. The CDR3 DNA reads as TGTGCCAGCAGTTACATACTAGCGGGGAACACCGGGGAGCTGTTTTTT. This codes for CASSYILAGNTGELFF.

The V and J genes are TRBV12-3 or TRBV12-4 and TRBJ2-3; TRBD2 is a possible D gene (6 bases). V lost 5 bases and J lost 5, with 11 bases in between. The CDR3 has 13 amino acids. The CDR3: CASSPRGLDTQYF. The DNA of the CDR3 is TGTGCCAGCAGTCCAAGGGGACTAGATACGCAGTATTTT.

The chain recombines TRBV4-3 with TRBJ1-1; TRBD1 aligns across 7 bases. Germline lookup yields CDR1 LGHNA and CDR2 YSLEER. The CDR3 sequence is 17 residues long. V trimming: 0 bases; J trimming: 6 bases; junction bases outside the gene matches: 13. DNA of the CDR3: TGCGCCAGCAGCCAAGACGTCCTACAGGGGTTTATTCCTGAAGCTTTCTTT. This encodes CASSQDVLQGFIPEAFF.

This rearrangement joins TRBV21-1 to TRBJ1-1; the D call in the table, TRBD1, was not verified against the DNA. TRBV21-1 constitutes a pseudogene. The CDR3 sequence is 13 residues long. The CDR3 DNA follows: TGTGCCAGCAGCTGGGACAGGGAAACTGAAGCTTTCTTT. Its translation is CASSWDRETEAFF.

The chain is built from TRBV7-9 and TRBJ2-2, with 7 bases matching TRBD1. V was pared by 6 bases and J by 8 bases, with 9 bases of the junction left unmatched. In germline, CDR1 is SEHNR, CDR2 FQNEAQ (reference sequence). CDR3 size: 14 residues. The CDR3 region has the DNA TGTGCCAGCAGTTCTACAGGGGTGGTTGGGGAGCTGTTTTTT. Amino acids: CASSSTGVVGELFF.

The CDR3 region is CASTLGGADTQYF. The CDR3 DNA reads as TGCGCCAGCACCCTAGGAGGGGCAGATACGCAGTATTTT. The rearrangement joins TRBV10-2 to TRBJ2-3, with D possibly TRBD2 on 6 matching bases. The germline V gene encodes CDR1 WSHSY and CDR2 SAAADI. Between the trimmed V and J ends, which lost 7 bases and 4 bases, there was a span of 12 bases. The CDR3 runs to 13 residues.

This clone was seen only a few times. CDR3 protein: CAARDRANSPLHF. CDR3 sequence (DNA): TGTGCCGCCCGGGACAGGGCTAATTCACCCCTCCACTTT. V is TRBV19 and J is TRBJ1-6, with 9 positions matching TRBD1. The J segment lost 6 bases and the V segment lost 11 bases, leaving 5 bases of the junction unmatched. This CDR3 has 13 amino acids. Looked up from germline, CDR1 is LNHDA and CDR2 is SQIVND (reference sequence).

The V call is TRBV6-5, the J call TRBJ2-7, with 8 positions matching TRBD1. Germline V gene data show CDR1 as MNHEY and CDR2 as SVGAGI. This CDR3 has 14 amino acids. The J segment lost 6 bases and the V segment lost 4 bases, leaving 8 bases of the junction unmatched. The CDR3 here is CASSSAGGVGEQYF. CDR3 coding DNA: TGTGCCAGCAGTTCGGCAGGGGGCGTAGGCGAGCAGTACTTC.